This TCR beta chain is from a study of monozygotic twins with inflammatory bowel disease. Study-level points and caveats: Fewer shared clonotypes with others were found in IBD patients than in healthy twins, especially with disease activity.

The total RNA came straight from whole blood, and T cells were not sorted beforehand. Per-sample cDNA came from eight separate reactions. TCRdb reanalyzed the 5' RACE reads, giving one entry per CDR3 protein sequence and no DNA. The listing contains 200,000 to 250,000 distinct CDR3 sequences. A remark on this clonotype: Its antigen is as yet unknown.

Germline CDR1 reads GTSNPN; CDR2 reads SVGIG (reference sequence). The CDR3 consists of 11 residues. The clonotype comes from a human donor with ulcerative colitis or Crohn's disease, or a healthy co-twin of an affected twin (not recorded which). The sequencing sample was made of blood. The chain recombines TRBV30 with TRBJ2-1. CDR3 region: CAWSQKGEKLF.